Below, one T cell receptor beta chain is given with its context. This clone came up a few times. Its cognate antigen has yet to be identified. No base qualities exist here, and no much larger clone lies one base off it. The library was built by means of the immunoSEQ multiplex PCR assay. The multiplex PCR relied on a mix of 60 forward primers for TCR Vbeta segments and 13 reverse primers for TCR Jbeta segments. A multiplex PCR assay on genomic DNA amplified the CDR3 region of rearranged TCR beta genes. Amplified TCR beta libraries were sequenced as 87-base-pair reads on the Illumina HiSeq System. As for the original processing: A later analysis tallied tens of millions of unique TCR beta chains across the 600 to 700 repertoires, and some 10 million of those chains were shared by two or more donors. Raw reads were error-corrected and collapsed into unique sequences by a nearest-neighbor algorithm in which closely related sequences were merged to remove PCR and sequencing errors. V, D and J gene segments were assigned by aligning CDR3 sequences to IMGT reference sequences. For a sequence to be retained, a match of at least six nucleotides was required to both a V gene segment and a J gene segment. A rearrangement was called productive if the CDR3 had no stop codons and remained in frame with V and J, and every other rearrangement was called non-productive. CDR3 was defined by IMGT convention, running from the second conserved V-encoded cysteine to the conserved J-encoded phenylalanine. The earlier analysis of a few hundred of the donors excluded sequences that lacked an unambiguous match to a single V gene segment. An earlier analysis of 587 of the donors classified V segments as functional when productive rearrangements were above 56.7% and as segregating when the standard deviation between donors was above 5%. A statistical classification framework was built to diagnose cytomegalovirus status from the catalog of TCR beta chain sequences. V and J gene assignment, in a later analysis, came from comparing TCR nucleotide sequences with IMGT/GENE-DB human TR gene sequences. In a later analysis, CDR3 sequences and most-parsimonious VDJ recombination scenarios were assigned using the TCRdist pipeline. In a later analysis, every TCR beta chain was defined by the combination of its CDR3 amino acid sequence and its V-gene family, and reads without a unique V-gene family were dropped. As a way to deal with suspected cross-contamination and a sequencing artifact, a later analysis dropped 450 to 600 nucleotide sequences that were highly shared and had low generation probability. In a later analysis, a clonal expansion index for each public chain was calculated from normalized within-repertoire ranks of inferred template counts. In a later analysis, generation probabilities were computed with a VDJ recombination model fitted to out-of-frame rearrangements, and the resulting probabilities were checked against IGoR. In a later analysis, TCR-TCR, TCR-HLA and TCR-CMV co-occurrence was scored with hypergeometric tests, and a repertoire-size bias correction was applied to TCR pairs. False discovery rates were estimated in a later analysis by permuting HLA or CMV assignments 20 times. In a later analysis, co-occurring TCRs were grouped using DBSCAN, with TCRdist sequence similarity added in when clustering inside HLA-allele-positive subsets. For co-occurrence clustering, repertoires with fewer than 30,000 or more than 120,000 public chains were excluded, along with four to six repertoires with anomalous nucleotide sharing. Held by TCRdb, this immuneACCESS table contains in-frame sequences only and omits some clones. Under half of the omission traces to an unresolved V gene where checked; the cause of the rest is unknown. The V and J calls and clone size were taken over from that table, and D and trimming were inferred from the DNA. Present in this sample are more than 85,000 clones, approximately 69% of which were seen just once. The ten most abundant clones make up around 3.5% of the sample.

This specimen comes from a study of cytomegalovirus exposure and HLA in healthy donors (dated by TCRdb to about 2017). In the study overall: An earlier analysis of approximately 640 of the donors reported approximately 300 Gb of sequence data and 120 million or so unique TCR beta sequences from 150 million to 200 million T cells. An early release that covered fewer than 750 HLA-typed donors contained approximately 300 gigabases of sequencing data and 85 million to 100 million unique TCR sequences. Among the roughly 390 genotyped donors, about 83% belonged to the genetic ancestry cluster associated with self-reported Caucasian donors. The study aimed to test whether cataloging public T cell receptors could reveal signatures of past pathogen exposure. The study used immunosequencing to profile the T cell repertoires of 600 to 850 subjects and linked those repertoires to cytomegalovirus serostatus. A separate validation cohort of over 95 different subjects was used in addition to the 666-subject first cohort. The study combined high-throughput TCR immunosequencing, statistical association of individual TCRs with disease status, and machine learning to predict cytomegalovirus infection status. A later analysis re-examined previously published TCR beta repertoires from just over 650 donors and added high-resolution HLA genotyping to investigate patterns of TCR occurrence. Rather than using new phenotypic data, the later analysis identified candidate immune exposures from TCR beta sequences and from how often those sequences occurred across donors. To decide whether each TCR beta V gene segment behaved as functional or pseudogenic, an earlier analysis of some 540 of the donors relied on high-throughput TCR beta sequencing. Alongside the repertoire data, information on donor age, sex, ethnicity and CMV serostatus was compiled. Genome-wide SNP genotypes for about 60% of the 666 donors were used in a later genetic analysis, which treated that subset as a discovery cohort. All discovery cohort repertoires had been generated using a single sequencing platform. HLA typing included class I and class II loci at four-digit resolution. The number of donors typed differed by locus, with roughly 629-640 for A, B, C, DRB1 and DQB1, roughly 520 for DQA1, approximately 570 for DPA1, and approximately 470 for DPB1. Roughly 5 DR-DQ haplotypes were handled as single units for association and clustering, since linkage in the cohort was strong. Among some 400 genotyped donors of the cohort, an average of around 250,000 unique TCR beta nucleotide sequences was sequenced per donor, of which approximately 18% were non-productive. The investigation overall reported the following: Sequencing depth was assumed to be roughly uniform across donors in the presence/absence analyses, though that assumption may not hold. In a later analysis, the rate of TCR association differed among HLA loci, with DRB1 alleles having the most associated TCRs and HLA-C alleles having the fewest. In the study, around 150 TCR beta chains were listed as associated with cytomegalovirus. According to the authors, the approach could potentially be generalized to other disease states and immunological phenotypes. A further reported finding was that TCR beta sequences accurately predicted the HLA-A and HLA-B alleles for most subjects in the first cohort. A cluster of highly shared sequence variants was judged likely to be a technical artifact of the sequencing pipeline. CMV serostatus was the only immune exposure information available for the cohort. In a later genetic analysis, fewer N-insertions in productive TCRs were reported among donors in an Asian-associated ancestry cluster than the roughly 700-donor mean. In a later analysis, 15,000 to 20,000 TCR beta sequences were associated with specific HLA alleles at a false discovery rate of 0.05. Several of the top co-occurrence clusters appeared to be linked to parvovirus B19, influenza, CMV and Epstein-Barr virus, according to a later analysis. Because counts were too low, some 16 rarely observed V segments, including chromosome 9 orphons, were excluded from the earlier analysis of 500 to 700 of the donors. In an earlier analysis of fewer than 700 of the donors, most TCR beta V segments appeared in productive rearrangements about 87% or about 30% of the time, broadly matching IMGT annotations. According to a later analysis, most CMV-associated TCR beta chains appeared to be HLA-restricted, and the HLA associations seemed to be driven largely by CMV exposure. Most TCR sequences were observed very rarely across donors, whereas some public TCRs were present in many individuals. In a later analysis, HLA-associated TCR beta chains were found to be more clonally expanded and to have lower generation probabilities than equally common non-associated chains. Because the 87-base-pair reads could not distinguish some IMGT-functional V segments, including TRBV6-2 and TRBV6-3, those segments were excluded. HLA typing was unavailable for some donors at each locus, so association tests used only the typed subset. In vitro tests confirmed that three of the cytomegalovirus-associated TCR beta chains recognize cytomegalovirus antigens. This cohort had only TCR beta chains sequenced, and the lack of alpha or paired-chain data limited which features could be detected. The classifier was reported to diagnose cytomegalovirus status with high specificity and sensitivity in both the original and validation cohorts. Linkage disequilibrium might explain the correlated functional status among segregating V segments, but an unknown experimental factor could not be excluded. A later genetic analysis associated a missense DCLRE1C variant with V-gene and J-gene trimming of TCR beta chains, and an independent cohort replicated the association. Assigning TCR associations to individual alleles was difficult when HLA alleles, especially DR and DQ, strongly co-occurred.

The cohort was made up of approximately 670 healthy bone marrow donors. At the time of sampling, every cohort member was nominally healthy, though immune exposures that went unrecorded were likely present. The donor was CMV seronegative and was included in the group of approximately 350 seronegative cohort members. A peripheral blood sample was provided by each donor, and peripheral blood mononuclear cells were used for TCR beta sequencing. The Qiagen DNeasy Blood Extraction Kit was used to extract genomic DNA from the blood cell samples. CDR1 and CDR2 were assigned from the germline V gene (reference sequence) as SGHKS and YYEKEE. The germline ends are 8 bases apart after V is trimmed by 0 bases and J by 2 bases. The CDR3 contains 15 residues, cysteine and phenylalanine counted. The DNA shown is the 45-base CDR3, in frame from base 1.

The chain links TRBV5-5 with TRBJ1-4, with the D segment identity uncertain. The receptor was derived from a man between 25 and 39 years old in good health and CMV-seronegative. The sample was PBMCs. The encoded CDR3 is CASSLGTWTNEKLFF. The DNA reads TGTGCCAGCAGCTTGGGCACATGGACTAATGAAAAACTGTTTTTT.